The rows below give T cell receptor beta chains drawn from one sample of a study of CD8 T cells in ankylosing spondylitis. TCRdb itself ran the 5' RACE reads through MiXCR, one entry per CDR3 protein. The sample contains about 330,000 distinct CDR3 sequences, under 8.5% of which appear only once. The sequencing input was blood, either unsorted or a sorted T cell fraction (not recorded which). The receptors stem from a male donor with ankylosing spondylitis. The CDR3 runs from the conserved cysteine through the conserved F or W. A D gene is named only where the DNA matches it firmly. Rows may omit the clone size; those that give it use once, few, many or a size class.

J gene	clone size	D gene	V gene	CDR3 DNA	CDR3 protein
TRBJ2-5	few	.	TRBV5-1	TGCGCCAGCAGCGCGGGACAAGTAGAGACCCAGTACTTC	CASSAGQVETQYF
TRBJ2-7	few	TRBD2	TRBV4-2	TGTGCCAGCAGCCAAGATGTCGGGAGGGCCGGTTACGAGCAGTACTTC	CASSQDVGRAGYEQYF
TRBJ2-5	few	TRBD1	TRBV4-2	TGTGCCAGCAGCCAAGTCGACGGGACAGGACAAGAGACCCAGTACTTC	CASSQVDGTGQETQYF
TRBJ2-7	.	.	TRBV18	TGTGCCAGCTCAATTAGAGGACGGGTCTACGAGCAGTACTTC	CASSIRGRVYEQYF
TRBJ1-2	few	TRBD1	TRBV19	TGTGCCAGCACCTACAGGGGGCAAGGCTACACCTTC	CASTYRGQGYTF
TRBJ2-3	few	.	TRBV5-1	TGCGCCAGCAGCTTGGCCAGCGGATTCACAGATACGCAGTATTTT	CASSLASGFTDTQYF
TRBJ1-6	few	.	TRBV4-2	TGTGCCAGCAGCCAAGATATGGGGGCCCATAATTCACCCCTCCACTTT	CASSQDMGAHNSPLHF
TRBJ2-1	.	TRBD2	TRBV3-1	TGTGCCAGCAGCCAAGGCCGGACTAGTGGAAATGAGCAGTTCTTC	CASSQGRTSGNEQFF
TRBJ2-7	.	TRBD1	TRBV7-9	TGTGCCAGCAGCTACCCGGGACAGGGGGCGGAGGAGCAGTACTTC	CASSYPGQGAEEQYF
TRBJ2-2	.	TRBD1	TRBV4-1	TGCGCCAGCAGCCAAAGGCCCGGGACAGGAAACACCGGGGAGCTGTTTTTT	CASSQRPGTGNTGELFF
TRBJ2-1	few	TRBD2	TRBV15	TGTGCCACCAGCAGAGATTTACGTGGTGCGGGGGGGACGCAGTTCTTC	CATSRDLRGAGGTQFF
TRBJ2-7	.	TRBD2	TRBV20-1	TGCAGTGCACGACTAGCGGGGATCTCCTACGAGCAGTACTTC	CSARLAGISYEQYF
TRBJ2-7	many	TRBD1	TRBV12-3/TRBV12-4	TGTGCCAGCAGTTTAGGGGACAGCTCCTACGAGCAGTACTTC	CASSLGDSSYEQYF
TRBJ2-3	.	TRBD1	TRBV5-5	TGTGCCAGCAGCCCAGGGACAGGGGCTGGAGATACGCAGTATTTT	CASSPGTGAGDTQYF
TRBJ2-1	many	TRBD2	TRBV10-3	TGTGCCATCAGTGAGTCGGGGACTAGCGGGGCGTACAATGAGCAGTTCTTC	CAISESGTSGAYNEQFF
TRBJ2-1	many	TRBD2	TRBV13	TGTGCCAGCAGCTTAGCGGGAGGGCCCGATGAGCAGTTCTTC	CASSLAGGPDEQFF
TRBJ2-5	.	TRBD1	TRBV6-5	TGTGCCAGCAGTTACGGGACAGACCACCAAGAGACCCAGTACTTC	CASSYGTDHQETQYF
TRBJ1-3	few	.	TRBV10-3	TGTGCCATCAGTGAACGAAACACCATATATTTT	CAISERNTIYF
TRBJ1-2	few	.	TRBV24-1	TGTGCCACCAGTGAACACCCGGGACGGATAAGGTGGGGCTACACCTTC	CATSEHPGRIRWGYTF
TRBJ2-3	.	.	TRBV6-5	TGTGCCAGCAGTACCTCGGGGGACCTTAGGGTCCCAGATACGCAGTATTTT	CASSTSGDLRVPDTQYF
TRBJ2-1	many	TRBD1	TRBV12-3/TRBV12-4	TGTGCCAGCAGTGCTCGGACAGGGGGCAATGAGCAGTTCTTC	CASSARTGGNEQFF
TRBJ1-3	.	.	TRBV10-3	TGTGCCATCAGTGAGGTGGACAGTTCAGCGCCCACCATATATTTT	CAISEVDSSAPTIYF
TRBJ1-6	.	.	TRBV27	TGTGCCAGCAGTCGAGACACAGGCTCCTATAATTCACCCCTCCACTTT	CASSRDTGSYNSPLHF
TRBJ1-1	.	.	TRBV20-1	TGCAGTGCTAGAGATGTAGGGGGGCTAAACACTGAAGCTTTCTTT	CSARDVGGLNTEAFF
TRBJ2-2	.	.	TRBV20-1	TGCAGTGCTAAAGGCCCCACGGGGACCGGGGAGCTGTTTTTT	CSAKGPTGTGELFF
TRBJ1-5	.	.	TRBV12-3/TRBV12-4	TGTGCCAGCAGTTTCCACAGGGGCAATCAGCCCCAGCATTTT	CASSFHRGNQPQHF
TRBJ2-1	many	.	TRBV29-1	TGCAGCGTTGTTAGCGGAGCTGTCAATGAGCAGTTCTTC	CSVVSGAVNEQFF
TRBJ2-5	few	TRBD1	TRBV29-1	TGCAGCGTTGCCGGGACAGGGGGCAAAAAAGAGACCCAGTACTTC	CSVAGTGGKKETQYF
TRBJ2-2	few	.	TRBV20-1	TGCAGTGCTAGGGAAGCGGCTAACGCCGGGGAGCTGTTTTTT	CSAREAANAGELFF
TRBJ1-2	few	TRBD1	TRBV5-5	TGTGCCAGCAGCTTGTCAGGGACAGGGGGTGGCTACACCTTC	CASSLSGTGGGYTF
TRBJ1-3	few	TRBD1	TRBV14	TGTGCCAGCAGCCACCGGACAGGCCGCCAGAAAAACACCATATATTTT	CASSHRTGRQKNTIYF
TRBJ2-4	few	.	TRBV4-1	TGCGCCAGCAGCCAAGTTCCCGGGGGGCGGACCAAAAACATTCAGTACTTC	CASSQVPGGRTKNIQYF
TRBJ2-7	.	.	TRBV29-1	TGCAGCGTTGTCAACAGGACCTCCTACGAGCAGTACTTC	CSVVNRTSYEQYF
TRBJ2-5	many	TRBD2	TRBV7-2	TGTGCCAGCAGCTTAGGTGGATTGGGACTAAGGGAGACCCAGTACTTC	CASSLGGLGLRETQYF
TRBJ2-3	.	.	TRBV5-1	TGCGCCAGCAGCTTGGTATCGGGGTTCGGAGATACGCAGTATTTT	CASSLVSGFGDTQYF